This is a list of T cell receptor beta chains from one sample in a study of T cell responses to AZD1222 COVID-19 vaccine. The method was immunoSEQ multiplex PCR; TCRdb's version includes in-frame clones alone and lacks a portion of them. The sample includes more than 150,000 clones, about nine tenths of them seen just once. Sequences were derived from peripheral blood, sampled 28 days after the second AZD1222 dose. The receptor source for this set is an adult who received the AZD1222 COVID-19 vaccine. Both conserved end residues are part of each CDR3. Fields, in order: D gene, V gene, clone size, J gene, CDR3 DNA, CDR3 protein. The D gene is left open where the match is weak. Expanded clones are given a class, and other clones once, few, many or no size at all.

D: TRBD2
V: TRBV4-3
size: .
J: TRBJ2-5
DNA: TGCGCCAGCAGCGTCCAGCGGGGGGCAGGGGAGACCCAGTACTTC
CDR3: CASSVQRGAGETQYF

D: .
V: TRBV3-1/TRBV3-2
size: .
J: TRBJ2-4
DNA: TGTGCCAGCAGCCAAGGACACCAAAACATTCAGTACTTC
CDR3: CASSQGHQNIQYF

D: TRBD1
V: TRBV7-8
size: .
J: TRBJ1-3
DNA: TGTGCCAGCAGACAGGGGGCTGGAAACACCATATATTTT
CDR3: CASRQGAGNTIYF

D: TRBD2
V: TRBV3-1/TRBV3-2
size: .
J: TRBJ2-5
DNA: TGTGCCAGCAGCGCCTTGGGACTAGCGGGAACAGAGACCCAGTACTTC
CDR3: CASSALGLAGTETQYF

D: .
V: TRBV5-4
size: .
J: TRBJ2-4
DNA: TGTGCCACCCTGATCTTCCGGGACACCAAAAACATTCAGTACTTC
CDR3: CATLIFRDTKNIQYF

D: .
V: TRBV12-3/TRBV12-4
size: .
J: TRBJ1-1
DNA: TGTGCCAGCAGTTCAGGGACTGAAGCTTTCTTT
CDR3: CASSSGTEAFF

D: .
V: TRBV5-4
size: .
J: TRBJ2-3
DNA: TGTGCCAGCAGCGGTCCTAGCACAGATACGCAGTATTTT
CDR3: CASSGPSTDTQYF

D: .
V: TRBV30
size: once
J: TRBJ1-1
DNA: TGTGCCTGGGACCTTCGGGGAGGGAACACTGAAGCTTTCTTT
CDR3: CAWDLRGGNTEAFF

D: .
V: TRBV18
size: .
J: TRBJ1-1
DNA: TGTGCCAGCTCACCAGTCAGGGCGAAGACTGAAGCTTTCTTT
CDR3: CASSPVRAKTEAFF

D: TRBD2
V: TRBV7-8
size: .
J: TRBJ2-3
DNA: TGTGCCAGCAGCTCCGGACTAGCGGGGACCACAGATACGCAGTATTTT
CDR3: CASSSGLAGTTDTQYF

D: .
V: TRBV3-1/TRBV3-2
size: .
J: TRBJ1-2
DNA: TGTGCCAGCAGCCAAGATCTACAGGGTGGTGGCTATGGCTACACCTTC
CDR3: CASSQDLQGGGYGYTF

D: TRBD1
V: TRBV30
size: .
J: TRBJ2-7
DNA: TGTGCCTGGAGTGAGGGGACAGTCTCAGGCGAGCAGTACTTC
CDR3: CAWSEGTVSGEQYF

D: TRBD1
V: TRBV18
size: .
J: TRBJ1-4
DNA: TGTGCCAGCTCCTACGGGACAGAGGGTGAAAAACTGTTTTTT
CDR3: CASSYGTEGEKLFF

D: .
V: TRBV30
size: .
J: TRBJ1-6
DNA: TGTGCCTGGAATTACAGGGATTTAAGCGTTTCACCCCTCCACTTT
CDR3: CAWNYRDLSVSPLHF

D: TRBD1
V: TRBV14
size: .
J: TRBJ2-3
DNA: TGTGCCAGCAGCCACATTCGACCGGGACAGGGGGCTAATACGCAGTATTTT
CDR3: CASSHIRPGQGANTQYF

D: .
V: TRBV9
size: .
J: TRBJ1-1
DNA: TGTGCCAGCAGCGTAGGGATGAACACTGAAGCTTTCTTT
CDR3: CASSVGMNTEAFF

D: .
V: TRBV3-1/TRBV3-2
size: .
J: TRBJ2-5
DNA: TGTGCCAGCAGCCAAGTAACGGGAGTAGAGACCCAGTACTTC
CDR3: CASSQVTGVETQYF

D: TRBD2
V: TRBV11-2
size: .
J: TRBJ2-7
DNA: TGTGCCAGCAGGCTGACTAGCGCCTCCTACGAGCAGTACTTC
CDR3: CASRLTSASYEQYF

D: .
V: TRBV12-3/TRBV12-4
size: .
J: TRBJ1-1
DNA: TGTGCCAGCAGTGCGGACTATGAAGCTTTCTTT
CDR3: CASSADYEAFF

D: .
V: TRBV3-1/TRBV3-2
size: .
J: TRBJ1-1
DNA: TGTGCCAGCAGCCCTCAAAGCCCGAGCGCTGAAGCTTTCTTT
CDR3: CASSPQSPSAEAFF

D: .
V: TRBV27
size: once
J: TRBJ2-3
DNA: TGTGCCAGCAGAACCCGACAGTACACAGATACGCAGTATTTT
CDR3: CASRTRQYTDTQYF

D: .
V: TRBV6-5
size: .
J: TRBJ1-6
DNA: TGTGCCAGCATGACAGCGGCCGATAATTCACCCCTCCACTTT
CDR3: CASMTAADNSPLHF

D: .
V: TRBV29-1
size: .
J: TRBJ1-2
DNA: TGCAGCGTTTTCCAAAATGGCTACACCTTC
CDR3: CSVFQNGYTF

D: TRBD1
V: TRBV7-3
size: .
J: TRBJ1-6
DNA: TGTGCCAGCAGCTTAAGGTCGGCAGGGGGCAATTCACCCCTCCACTTT
CDR3: CASSLRSAGGNSPLHF

D: .
V: TRBV10-1
size: .
J: TRBJ2-2
DNA: TGCGCCTACAAGCACCTCCCGAACACCGGGGAGCTGTTTTTT
CDR3: CAYKHLPNTGELFF

D: .
V: TRBV11-2
size: .
J: TRBJ1-2
DNA: TGTGCCAGCAGCTTTTTCCCTATAGAGGGGAACTATGGCTACACCTTC
CDR3: CASSFFPIEGNYGYTF

D: .
V: TRBV28
size: .
J: TRBJ2-1
DNA: TGTGCCAGCAGTTTAGGGCTAGCGAAGACCCGCTCCTACAATGAGCAGTTCTTC
CDR3: CASSLGLAKTRSYNEQFF

D: .
V: TRBV18
size: .
J: TRBJ2-3
DNA: TGTGCCAGCTCACCCGGACTTCCTCTTACAGATACGCAGTATTTT
CDR3: CASSPGLPLTDTQYF

D: TRBD1
V: TRBV11-2
size: .
J: TRBJ1-6
DNA: TGTGCCAGCAGCACCAGGACAGGGCTCGGTAATTCACCCCTCCACTTT
CDR3: CASSTRTGLGNSPLHF

D: .
V: TRBV9
size: .
J: TRBJ2-3
DNA: TGTGCCAGCAGCGAGGGACAAATTTCAAATACGCAGTATTTT
CDR3: CASSEGQISNTQYF

D: TRBD1
V: TRBV9
size: .
J: TRBJ1-2
DNA: TGTGCCAGCAGCTTAAGGACAGGGAGGGACGGCTACACCTTC
CDR3: CASSLRTGRDGYTF

D: .
V: TRBV21-1
size: .
J: TRBJ2-7
DNA: TGTGCCAGCAGCAATTGGATCTCGGCGCTAGCGGATTCCTACGAGCAGTACTTC
CDR3: CASSNWISALADSYEQYF

D: TRBD1
V: TRBV12-3/TRBV12-4
size: .
J: TRBJ1-2
DNA: TGTGCCAGCAGCCCGGGACAGGCCCGGGGCTACACCTTC
CDR3: CASSPGQARGYTF

D: TRBD2
V: TRBV27
size: .
J: TRBJ2-7
DNA: TGTGCCAGCAGTTTATCCCAGGGAGGGGTGTCCTACGAGCAGTACTTC
CDR3: CASSLSQGGVSYEQYF

D: .
V: TRBV5-4
size: .
J: TRBJ1-6
DNA: TGTGCCAGCAGCACCCGAGGACCGGCCAATTCACCCCTCCACTTT
CDR3: CASSTRGPANSPLHF